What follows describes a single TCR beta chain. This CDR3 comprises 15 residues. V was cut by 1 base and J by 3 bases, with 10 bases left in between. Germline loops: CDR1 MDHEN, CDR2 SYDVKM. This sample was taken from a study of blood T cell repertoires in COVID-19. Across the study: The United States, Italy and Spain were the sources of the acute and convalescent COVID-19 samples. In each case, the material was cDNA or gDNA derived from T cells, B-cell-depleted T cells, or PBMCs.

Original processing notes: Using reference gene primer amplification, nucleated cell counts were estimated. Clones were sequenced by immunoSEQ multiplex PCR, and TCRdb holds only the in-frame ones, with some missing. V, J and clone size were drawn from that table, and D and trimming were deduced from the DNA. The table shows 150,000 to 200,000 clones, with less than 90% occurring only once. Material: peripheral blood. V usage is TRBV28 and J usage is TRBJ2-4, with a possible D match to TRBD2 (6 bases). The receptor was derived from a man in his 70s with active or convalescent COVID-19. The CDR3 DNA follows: TGTGCCAGCAGTTTATTGGAGGGGCGCAAAAACATTCAGTACTTC. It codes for CASSLLEGRKNIQYF.